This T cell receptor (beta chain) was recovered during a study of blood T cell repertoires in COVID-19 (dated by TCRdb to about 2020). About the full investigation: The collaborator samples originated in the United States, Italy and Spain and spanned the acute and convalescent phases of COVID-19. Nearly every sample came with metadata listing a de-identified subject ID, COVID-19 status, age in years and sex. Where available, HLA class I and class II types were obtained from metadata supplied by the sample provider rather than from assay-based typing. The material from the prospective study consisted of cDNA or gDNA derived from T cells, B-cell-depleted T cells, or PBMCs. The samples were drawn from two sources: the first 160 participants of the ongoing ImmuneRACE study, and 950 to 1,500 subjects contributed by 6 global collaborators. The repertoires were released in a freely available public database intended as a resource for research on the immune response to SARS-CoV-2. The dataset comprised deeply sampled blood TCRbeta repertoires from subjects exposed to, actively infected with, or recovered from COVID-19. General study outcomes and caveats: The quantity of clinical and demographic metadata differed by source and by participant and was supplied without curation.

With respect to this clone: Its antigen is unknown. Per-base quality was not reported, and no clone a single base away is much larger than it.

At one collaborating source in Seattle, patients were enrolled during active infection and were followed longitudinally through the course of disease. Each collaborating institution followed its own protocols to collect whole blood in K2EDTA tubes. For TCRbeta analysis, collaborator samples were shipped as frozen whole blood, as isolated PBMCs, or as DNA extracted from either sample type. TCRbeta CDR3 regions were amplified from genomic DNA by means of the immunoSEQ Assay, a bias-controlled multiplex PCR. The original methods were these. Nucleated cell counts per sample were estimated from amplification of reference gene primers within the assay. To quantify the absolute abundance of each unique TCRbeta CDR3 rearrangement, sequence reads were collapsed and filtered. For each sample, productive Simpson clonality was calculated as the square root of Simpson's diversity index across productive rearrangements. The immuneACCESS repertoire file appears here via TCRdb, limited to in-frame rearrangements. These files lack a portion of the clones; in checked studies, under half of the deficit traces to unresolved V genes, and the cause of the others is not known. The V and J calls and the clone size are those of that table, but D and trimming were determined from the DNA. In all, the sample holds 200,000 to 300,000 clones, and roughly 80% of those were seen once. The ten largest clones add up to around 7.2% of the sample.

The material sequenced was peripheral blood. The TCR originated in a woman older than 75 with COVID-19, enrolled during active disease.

The sequence in DNA is TGTGCCAGCAGTTCTTCACGACTAGCCCGCGAGCAGTACTTC. It is translated as CASSSSRLAREQYF. The rearrangement joined TRBV27 to TRBJ2-7, with 7 junctional bases fitting TRBD2. Sequences MNHEY (CDR1) and SMNVEV (CDR2) are obtained from the germline V gene (reference sequence). The CDR3 sequence holds 14 residues, the cysteine and phenylalanine included. Only the CDR3 region is kept as DNA, spanning 42 bases read in frame from base 1. The V end gives up 4 bases and the J end 6 bases, leaving 9 bases in the junction not matched to a gene.